A single sample is the source of the 13 T cell receptor beta chains below, sequenced in a study of blood T cell repertoires in COVID-19. Sequenced by immunoSEQ multiplex PCR; TCRdb stores in-frame clones only, minus some. This sample yields about 100,000 clones, of which more than 70% are seen a single time; approximately 10% belongs to the top ten. Sequenced sample: peripheral blood. These receptors originate from a woman aged 25-40 years with acute or convalescent COVID-19.

The V and J genes are TRBV7-9 and TRBJ1-4; 9 positions match TRBD1. The length of the CDR3 is 16 residues. The junction had 3 bases not matched to a gene; V was cut back by 4 bases and J by 0 bases. The germline CDR1 and CDR2 sequences are SEHNR and FQNEAQ (reference sequence). The CDR3 DNA follows: TGTGCCAGCAGCTGGGGACAGGGTGCAACTAATGAAAAACTGTTTTTT. Amino acids: CASSWGQGATNEKLFF.

This sequence joins TRBV29-1 and TRBJ2-7, with 8 bases that match TRBD1. The ends lost 3 bases at V and 5 bases at J; junction bases unmatched: 0. Germline V lookup: CDR1 SQVTM, CDR2 ANQGSEA. The CDR3 contains 11 residues. The CDR3 DNA is TGCAGCGTTGAGGGACAGGACGAGCAGTACTTC. It yields the protein CSVEGQDEQYF.

The V gene is TRBV19, the J gene TRBJ1-2, with 7 bases lining up with TRBD1. The CDR3 consists of 13 residues. CDR1 is LNHDA and CDR2 is SQIVND in the germline V gene (reference sequence). Trimming at V came to 7 bases and at J to 7 bases, leaving 9 bases not matched to a gene. The CDR3 region has the DNA TGTGCCAGTATAGGGGGACAGCTCGGTGGCTACACCTTC. It codes for CASIGGQLGGYTF.

The chain has TRBV5-5 and TRBJ1-1; tentatively, D is TRBD1 (6 bases). CDR3 length: 15 residues. Germline CDR1 reads SGHKS; CDR2 reads YYEKEE (reference sequence). The germline V and J ends were trimmed by 1 base and 5 bases, with 15 bases remaining between them. The CDR3 DNA is TGTGCCAGCAGCTTGAAGCGGACAGAGGGGACTGAAGCTTTCTTT. It specifies CASSLKRTEGTEAFF.

The DNA for the CDR3 is TGTGCCAGCAGCTTGAAGGGGACTGGGGCCAACGTCCTGACTTTC. This translates into CASSLKGTGANVLTF. The genes are TRBV7-9 and TRBJ2-6; D is possibly TRBD1 (5 bases). Germline V gives CDR1 SEHNR, CDR2 FQNEAQ (reference sequence). Trimming shortened V by 3 bases and J by 2 bases, and 8 bases separated the two germline ends. This CDR3 spans 15 amino acids. The variable domain in full, with the rest retrieved from reference TRBV7-9 and TRBJ2-6, is DTGVSQNPRHKITKRGQNVTFRCDPISEHNRLYWYRQTLGQGPEFLTYFQNEAQLEKSRLLSDRFSAERPKGSFSTLEIQRTEQGDSAMYLCASSLKGTGANVLTFGAGSRLTVL.

This chain joins TRBV3-1 (or the pseudogene TRBV3-2) and TRBJ1-5; tentative D call: TRBD1 (5 bases). Trimming removed 3 bases at V and 1 base at J, with 7 bases between. CDR3 length equals 14 residues. CDR1 is LGHDT, CDR2 YNNKEL, per germline (reference sequence). The CDR3 sequence is CASSHTGSNQPQHF. For the CDR3, the DNA is TGTGCCAGCAGCCACACAGGAAGCAATCAGCCCCAGCATTTT.

The gene calls are TRBV5-6 and TRBJ2-3; D possibly corresponds to TRBD1 (6 bases). Germline V lookup: CDR1 SGHDT, CDR2 YYEEEE. V was pared by 7 bases and J by 4 bases, with 10 bases between. The CDR3 has 12 amino acids. The CDR3 protein is CASGGASDTQYF. DNA for the CDR3: TGTGCCAGCGGGGGCGCGTCAGATACGCAGTATTTT.

On this clone itself: At the DNA level, this CDR3 is encoded by other sequences in the same sample as well. The chain has TRBV2 and TRBJ1-6, with D perhaps TRBD1 (5 bases). V lost 1 base and J lost 7, with 8 bases in between. CDR3 length: 14 amino acids. Germline loops: CDR1 SNHLY, CDR2 FYNNEI. CDR3 sequence: CASSEGRVNSPLHF. The CDR3 nucleotides are TGTGCCAGCAGTGAAGGCAGGGTAAATTCACCCCTCCACTTT.

This clone was recorded once. The chain uses TRBV15 and TRBJ1-1; 8 nucleotides align to TRBD1. Per the germline V gene, CDR1 is LNHNV and CDR2 is YYDKDF (reference sequence). V shed 5 bases and J 12 bases; nucleotides not matched to a gene: 8. The CDR3 spans 12 residues. The CDR3 loop reads CATSPPGQGPFF. In DNA form, the CDR3 reads TGTGCCACCAGCCCTCCCGGACAGGGTCCTTTCTTT.

CDR3 sequence reads: CASSYTDYFNEQFF. CDR3 sequence (DNA): TGTGCCAGCAGTTACACGGACTACTTCAATGAGCAGTTCTTC. The V call is TRBV6-2 or TRBV6-3, the J call TRBJ2-1, with TRBD2 as a possible D gene (6 bases). The germline V gene has CDR1 MNHEY and CDR2 SVGEGT. V dropped 2 bases and J dropped 6 bases, with 11 bases sitting between them. The CDR3 is 14 residues long.

This clone showed up just once. This chain links TRBV19 with TRBJ1-2; 10 bases agree with TRBD1. V dropped 6 bases and J dropped 8; count of bases not matched to a gene: 9. This CDR3 spans 14 amino acids. The germline V gene encodes CDR1 LNHDA and CDR2 SQIVND (reference sequence). Here the CDR3 reads CASRPTGGASGYTF. CDR3 in DNA: TGTGCCAGTAGACCGACAGGGGGCGCGTCCGGCTACACCTTC.

This clone was counted a single time. CDR3 region: CASTVAGPLGEQFF. The CDR3 DNA sequence: TGTGCCAGTACCGTGGCAGGGCCACTCGGGGAGCAGTTCTTC. The chain uses TRBV19 and TRBJ2-1; TRBD1 might be the D (5 bases). The CDR3 has 14 residues. V lost 7 bases and J 10 bases, leaving 20 bases between the germline ends. Per germline, CDR1 LNHDA and CDR2 SQIVND (reference sequence).

This chain connects TRBV9 to TRBJ1-2, with D uncertain. Trimming took 0 bases from V and 3 from J, leaving 6 bases between them. Germline V gene lookup returns CDR1 SGDLS and CDR2 YYNGEE. The CDR3 loop spans 13 amino acids. CDR3 residues: CASSVGEHYGYTF. CDR3 sequence (DNA): TGTGCCAGCAGCGTAGGGGAGCACTATGGCTACACCTTC.